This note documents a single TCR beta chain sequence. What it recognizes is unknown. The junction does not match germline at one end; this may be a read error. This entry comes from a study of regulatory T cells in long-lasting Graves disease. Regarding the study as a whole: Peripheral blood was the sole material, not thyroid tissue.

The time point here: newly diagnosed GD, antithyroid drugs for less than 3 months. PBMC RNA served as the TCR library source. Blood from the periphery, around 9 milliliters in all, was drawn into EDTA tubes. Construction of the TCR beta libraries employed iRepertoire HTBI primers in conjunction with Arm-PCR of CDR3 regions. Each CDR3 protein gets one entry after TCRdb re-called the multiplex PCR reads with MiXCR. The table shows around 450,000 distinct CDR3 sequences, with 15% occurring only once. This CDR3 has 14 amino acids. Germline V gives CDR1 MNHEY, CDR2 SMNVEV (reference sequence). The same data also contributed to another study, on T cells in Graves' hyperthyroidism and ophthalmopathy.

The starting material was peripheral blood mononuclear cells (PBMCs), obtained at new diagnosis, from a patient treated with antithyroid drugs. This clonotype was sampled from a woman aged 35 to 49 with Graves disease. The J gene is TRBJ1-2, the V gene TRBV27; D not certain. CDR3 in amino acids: CASSADRKRYGYAF. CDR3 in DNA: TGTGCCAGCAGTGCGGATAGGAAGCGCTATGGCTACGCCTTC.